The 5 T cell receptor beta chains in this list originate from one sample, sequenced in a study of radiotherapy plus CTLA-4 blockade in lung cancer. Data came from immunoSEQ multiplex PCR; TCRdb stores just in-frame clones and leaves some out. Here the sample spans more than 40,000 clones, roughly 64% being singletons. Sample: peripheral blood, taken from a patient treated with radiotherapy plus ipilimumab. The receptors shown here come from a human donor with non-small cell lung cancer who had a partial response to radiotherapy plus ipilimumab.

This clone was counted a few times. The CDR3 DNA is TGTGCCAGCAGCTTAGACAGGCCGCTAATCGACAACTATGGCTACACCTTC. Translating gives CASSLDRPLIDNYGYTF. V usage is TRBV7-2 and J usage is TRBJ1-2, with a possible D match to TRBD1 (5 bases). Trimming left V 1 base short and J 2 bases short, with 17 bases between. CDR1 is SGHTA and CDR2 is FQGNSA in the germline V gene. The CDR3 contains 17 residues.

The V call is TRBV29-1, the J call TRBJ2-3; 7 bases are shared with TRBD2. The CDR3 is 16 residues long. The V segment lost 7 bases and the J segment 5 bases; nucleotides outside the gene matches: 18. Germline CDR1 SQVTM, CDR2 ANQGSEA. The CDR3 sequence is CSASGGGSGEGDTQYF. The CDR3 nucleotides are TGCAGCGCCTCCGGCGGAGGGAGCGGGGAGGGAGATACGCAGTATTTT.

V gene TRBV25-1 combines with J gene TRBJ2-3; 10 bases fit TRBD1. CDR1 MGHDK and CDR2 SYGVNS come from the germline V gene. The CDR3 contains 14 residues. The junction had 7 bases not matched to a gene; V was cut back by 4 bases and J by 9 bases. The CDR3 bases are TGTGCCAGCAGTGTGACAGGGGGCGCGGGAACGCAGTATTTT. Its translation: CASSVTGGAGTQYF. Based on the CDR3 plus reference TRBV25-1 and TRBJ2-3, the full variable domain is EADIYQTPRYLVIGTGKKITLECSQTMGHDKMYWYQQDPGMELHLIHYSYGVNSTEKGDLSSESTVSRIRTEHFPLTLESARPSHTSQYLCASSVTGGAGTQYFGPGTRLTVL.

The chain employs TRBV7-4 and TRBJ2-7, with TRBD2 matching over 8 bases. The CDR3 is 14 amino acids. V shed 1 base and J 3 bases; nucleotides not matched to a gene: 2. Germline assignment: CDR1 SGHVT and CDR2 SQSDAQ. CDR3 amino acids: CASSLGTSNYEQYF. DNA of the CDR3: TGTGCCAGCAGCTTAGGGACTAGCAACTACGAGCAGTACTTC.

V usage is TRBV5-1 and J usage is TRBJ2-3, with a weak D call TRBD2 (6 bases). Germline lookup yields CDR1 SGHRS and CDR2 YFSETQ. CDR3 length: 17 amino acids. Trimming stripped 1 base from V and 6 bases from J, with 21 bases between. The CDR3 spells CASSLLGGIGLIDTQYF. CDR3 DNA sequence: TGCGCCAGCAGCTTGTTGGGCGGGATCGGGTTGATCGATACGCAGTATTTT.